A selection of T cell receptor beta chains follows, all from one sample in a study of blood T cell repertoires in COVID-19. The protocol was immunoSEQ multiplex PCR, while the TCRdb copy is restricted to in-frame clones and leaves out a portion. Among about 340,000 clones listed, almost 90% were seen once. Input material: peripheral blood. These receptors all stem from a woman in her 70s with COVID-19, enrolled during active disease. The CDR3 runs from the conserved cysteine through the conserved F or W. D genes are given only for firm matches. Clone size is shown for a subset of rows, as once, few, many or a class of expanded clone.

v_call	j_call	clone_size	d_call	cdr3_nt	cdr3_aa
TRBV5-4	TRBJ1-3	NA	NA	TGTGCCAGCAGCCAGACAGACTCTGGAAACACCATATATTTT	CASSQTDSGNTIYF
TRBV1	TRBJ2-7	NA	NA	TGCACCAGCAGCCAACCCGGGACAGGGAATCCCTACGAGCAGTACTTC	CTSSQPGTGNPYEQYF
TRBV19	TRBJ2-4	NA	TRBD2	TGTGCCAGTAGTACCCCCGGGGCGGGGGGGCGTCAGTACTTC	CASSTPGAGGRQYF
TRBV6-2/TRBV6-3	TRBJ1-2	NA	NA	TGTGCCAGCAGCCGCCCGCGGGGGCTAGAAGGCTACACCTTC	CASSRPRGLEGYTF
TRBV5-1	TRBJ2-1	NA	NA	TGCGCCAGCAGCTTCTCTCCCTATGATGAGCAGTTCTTC	CASSFSPYDEQFF
TRBV27	TRBJ2-1	once	NA	TGTGCCAGCAGTTCCCCCAGGGCCGGTGAGCAGTTCTTC	CASSSPRAGEQFF
TRBV7-2	TRBJ2-5	NA	NA	TGTGCCAGCAGCTCGGGACACCTCGAGACCCAGTACTTC	CASSSGHLETQYF
TRBV4-1	TRBJ2-1	many	NA	TGCGCCAGCAGCCTTCCCGGTCCGTTCTATGAGCAGTTCTTC	CASSLPGPFYEQFF
TRBV21-1	TRBJ2-7	NA	NA	TGTGCCAGCAGACCCGAGTCCCCGACAGGGAACTACGAGCAGTACTTC	CASRPESPTGNYEQYF
TRBV6-1	TRBJ2-5	once	NA	TGTGCCAGCAGTGAAGCGATGACTGCTTACTTC	CASSEAMTAYF
TRBV5-4	TRBJ1-6	NA	NA	TGTGCCAGCAGCTTGATAGGGAGGGATTCACCCCTCCACTTT	CASSLIGRDSPLHF
TRBV28	TRBJ1-2	NA	TRBD1	TGTGCCAGCAGTGGGGACAGGGGCCGCTACACCTTC	CASSGDRGRYTF
TRBV3-1/TRBV3-2	TRBJ2-7	NA	TRBD1	TGTGCCAGCAGCCACGGGACAGGTACATACGAGCAGTACTTC	CASSHGTGTYEQYF
TRBV30	TRBJ2-4	NA	TRBD1	TGTGCCTGGAGGTTTACAGGGGGGAACATTCAGTACTTC	CAWRFTGGNIQYF
TRBV6-5	TRBJ2-1	NA	TRBD2	TGTGCCAGCAGTTACTCCCGGGGGGTACCCAATGAGCAGTTCTTC	CASSYSRGVPNEQFF
TRBV2	TRBJ1-2	NA	TRBD1	TGTGCCAGCAGTGAGTCGGGACAGCGAGGCTACACCTTC	CASSESGQRGYTF
TRBV29-1	TRBJ1-2	NA	NA	TGCAGCGTTGAAGGAGGGGAGGACTATGGCTACACCTTC	CSVEGGEDYGYTF
TRBV18	TRBJ2-5	NA	NA	TGTGCCAGCTCACGACAGGCCACTAGCGAAGAGACCCAGTACTTC	CASSRQATSEETQYF
TRBV3-1/TRBV3-2	TRBJ1-1	NA	NA	TGTGCCAGCAGCCCCCGAGGTAGCAGGGCTGAAGCTTTCTTT	CASSPRGSRAEAFF
TRBV4-3	TRBJ2-7	NA	NA	TGCGCCAGCAGCCTCAACCGGGACTTCTCCTACGAGCAGTACTTC	CASSLNRDFSYEQYF
TRBV27	TRBJ1-2	NA	TRBD1	TGTGCCAGCAGTTCCTTCAACAGGGGTGGCTACACCTTC	CASSSFNRGGYTF
TRBV6-5	TRBJ2-5	NA	TRBD2	TGTGCCAGCAGTACCTGGGGGGGAGTTCAAGAGACCCAGTACTTC	CASSTWGGVQETQYF
TRBV10-1	TRBJ2-7	NA	TRBD2	TGCGCCAGCAGTGCCAGCGGGGGGCCGATCTACGAGCAGTACTTC	CASSASGGPIYEQYF
TRBV4-1	TRBJ2-3	once	TRBD2	TGCGCCAGCAGCCAATCGGGACTAGCGGTAGATACGCAGTATTTT	CASSQSGLAVDTQYF
TRBV27	TRBJ1-2	NA	TRBD1	TGTGCCAGCAGTCGCTGGGACAGCAGCTATGGCTACACCTTC	CASSRWDSSYGYTF
TRBV29-1	TRBJ2-7	NA	TRBD1	TGCAGCGTTGAAGGGGCCACAGGGGGCTCCTACGAGCAGTACTTC	CSVEGATGGSYEQYF
TRBV19	TRBJ1-1	NA	TRBD1	TGTGCCAGTAGTCGCGGACAGGGGAACACTGAAGCTTTCTTT	CASSRGQGNTEAFF
TRBV6-5	TRBJ2-5	NA	TRBD1	TGTGCCAGCAGTACCTGGACAGGGGGCTGGGAGACCCAGTACTTC	CASSTWTGGWETQYF
TRBV3-1/TRBV3-2	TRBJ1-2	once	NA	TGTGCCAGCAGCCACAGGACAGATTATGGCTACACCTTC	CASSHRTDYGYTF
TRBV28	TRBJ1-6	NA	NA	TGTGCCAGCAGTTTACACAGGGATAATTCACCCCTCCACTTT	CASSLHRDNSPLHF
TRBV25-1	TRBJ2-5	NA	TRBD2	TGTGCCAGCGCTCCCGGGGGGGCTCGGGAGACCCAGTACTTC	CASAPGGARETQYF
TRBV2	TRBJ2-3	NA	NA	TGTGCCAGCACGGGAGATACGCAGTATTTT	CASTGDTQYF
TRBV13	TRBJ1-2	NA	TRBD1	TGTGCCAGCAGCACTACAGGGGATCGTGGCTACACCTTC	CASSTTGDRGYTF
TRBV7-8	TRBJ1-1	NA	TRBD1	TGTGCCAGCAGCTTAGATCCAGGGGGCCCCACTGAAGCTTTCTTT	CASSLDPGGPTEAFF
TRBV7-3	TRBJ1-1	NA	NA	TGTGCCAGCAGCCGTACACCAAACACTGAAGCTTTCTTT	CASSRTPNTEAFF
TRBV10-3	TRBJ1-1	NA	TRBD1	TGTGCCATCAGTGAGTCGAGACAGGGTGGTGAAGCTTTCTTT	CAISESRQGGEAFF
TRBV2	TRBJ2-1	few	NA	TGTGCCAGCAGTCCGACCGGGGGCAATGAGCAGTTCTTC	CASSPTGGNEQFF
TRBV5-8	TRBJ2-3	NA	NA	TGTGCCAGCAGCTCTACGATAATTAGGGGAAATACGCAGTATTTT	CASSSTIIRGNTQYF
TRBV19	TRBJ2-7	NA	NA	TGTGCCAGTAGTATAGACTCCTTCTCCTACGAGCAGTACTTC	CASSIDSFSYEQYF
TRBV6-5	TRBJ1-1	NA	NA	TGTGCCAGCAGTTCCGGGAGGTACACTGAAGCTTTCTTT	CASSSGRYTEAFF
TRBV5-6	TRBJ1-6	NA	NA	TGTGCCAGCAGCTTGGAGGGCAGGGCAAGTTCACCCCTCCACTTT	CASSLEGRASSPLHF
TRBV19	TRBJ1-2	NA	NA	TGTGCCAGTAGTATAGATATTTGGCATCCTAGGGGCTACACCTTC	CASSIDIWHPRGYTF
TRBV28	TRBJ1-5	NA	NA	TGTGCCAGCAGGGAAACAGGGAGGGAGTATCAGCCCCAGCATTTT	CASRETGREYQPQHF
TRBV30	TRBJ1-5	NA	NA	TGTGCCTGGAGTGTACTTGTAAACCAGCCCCAGCATTTT	CAWSVLVNQPQHF
TRBV5-1	TRBJ1-5	NA	TRBD1	TGCGCCAGCAGCCGGACAGGGGATAGCAATCAGCCCCAGCATTTT	CASSRTGDSNQPQHF
TRBV2	TRBJ1-5	few	TRBD1	TGTGCCAGCAGTGAGACAGGGGCGGGCAATCAGCCCCAGCATTTT	CASSETGAGNQPQHF
TRBV29-1	TRBJ1-1	NA	NA	TGCAGCGTCACAGGGATTCGGAACACTGAAGCTTTCTTT	CSVTGIRNTEAFF
TRBV30	TRBJ2-7	NA	NA	TGTGCCTGGAGTGGGGCAAACTACGAGCAGTACTTC	CAWSGANYEQYF